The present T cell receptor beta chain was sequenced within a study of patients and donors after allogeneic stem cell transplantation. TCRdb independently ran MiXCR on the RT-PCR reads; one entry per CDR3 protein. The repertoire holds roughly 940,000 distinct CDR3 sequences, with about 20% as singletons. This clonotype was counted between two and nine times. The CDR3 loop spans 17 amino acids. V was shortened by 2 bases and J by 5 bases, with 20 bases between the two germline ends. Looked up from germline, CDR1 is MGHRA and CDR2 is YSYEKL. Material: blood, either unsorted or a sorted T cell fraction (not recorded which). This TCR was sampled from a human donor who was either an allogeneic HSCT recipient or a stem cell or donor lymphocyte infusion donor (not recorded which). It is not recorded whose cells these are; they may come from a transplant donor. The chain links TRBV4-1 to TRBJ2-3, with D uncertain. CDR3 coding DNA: TGCGCCAGCAGCCAAAATAAAAACTTAATACTGGGAGATACGCAGTATTTT. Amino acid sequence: CASSQNKNLILGDTQYF.